The TCR beta chain under discussion was sequenced for a study of blood T cell repertoires in COVID-19. Study details: COVID-19 samples collected from the United States, Italy and Spain covered acute and convalescent phases.

The CDR3 runs to 18 residues. The authors' processing: Amplification of reference gene primers was used by the study to estimate nucleated cell counts. The repertoire was sequenced with immunoSEQ multiplex PCR; TCRdb's copy has only in-frame clones and lacks some. V and J calls and clone size follow that table, whereas D and trimming were derived from the DNA. This sample has under 100,000 clones, with around 89% found just once. In regard to this clone: The junction departs from the called germline gene at one end, perhaps through a read error.

Input material: peripheral blood. The clonotype originates from a man in his fifties or sixties with acute or convalescent COVID-19. This chain connects TRBV23-1 to TRBJ1-2, with 7 bases that match TRBD1. TRBV23-1 is an ORF; its function is uncertain. The CDR3 DNA reads as TGCGCCAGCAGCCAATCACGACGACAGGGTGTCTGTCCCTATGGCTACACCTTC. Translation gives CASSQSRRQGVCPYGYTF.